One sample yielded the 10 T cell receptor beta chains listed below, sequenced in a study of CD8 T cells in Susac syndrome. An amount of RNA that ranged from roughly 0.45 to 1 ug was reverse transcribed with random hexamers. TCRdb reprocessed the immunoSEQ multiplex PCR reads with MiXCR, giving one entry per CDR3 protein. The table has fewer than 250,000 distinct CDR3 sequences, roughly nine tenths seen once. The sample was CD8+ T cells from PBMCs. The source of these receptors is a human donor with multiple sclerosis.

J is TRBJ2-7 and V is TRBV5-1; TRBD2 aligns across 14 bases. The germline V gene has CDR1 SGHRS and CDR2 YFSETQ. Trimming took 2 bases from V and 5 from J; bases not matched to a gene: 3. This CDR3 is built from 15 residues. In DNA form, the CDR3 reads TGCGCCAGCAGCTTCGGACTAGCGGGAGGCGACGAGCAGTACTTC. Protein product: CASSFGLAGGDEQYF.

This clonotype has just one count. The chain joins TRBV5-6 to TRBJ2-7, with a possible D match to TRBD1 (5 bases). Trimming removed 0 bases at V and 7 bases at J, with 20 bases between. The V gene's germline CDR1 is SGHDT and CDR2 YYEEEE. CDR3 length equals 16 residues. CDR3 in amino acids: CASSLVPDSPPDEQYF. In nucleotides, the CDR3 is TGTGCCAGCAGCTTGGTCCCTGACAGCCCCCCTGATGAGCAGTACTTC.

The V and J genes are TRBV20-1 and TRBJ2-5, with TRBD2 identical over 13 bases. The CDR3 is 14 residues long. CDR1 and CDR2 from the germline V gene are DFQATT and SNEGSKA (reference sequence). Trimming cost V 5 bases and J 5 bases; bases outside gene matches: 5. In DNA form, the CDR3 reads TGCAGTGCTCGACTAGCGGGGGGTTCGGAGACCCAGTACTTC. As protein: CSARLAGGSETQYF.

This rearrangement joins TRBV4-2 to TRBJ2-4; tentative D call: TRBD1 (6 bases). The ends were cut back, 4 bases at V and 0 bases at J, with 10 bases in the middle. Germline V lookup: CDR1 LGHNA, CDR2 YNFKEQ. The CDR3 runs 15 residues. The CDR3 bases are TGTGCCAGCAGCCCAGAAGGGGGAGCCAAAAACATTCAGTACTTC. Protein: CASSPEGGAKNIQYF.

The chain employs TRBV13 and TRBJ1-2; D is possibly TRBD1 (5 bases). V was trimmed by 8 bases and J by 8 bases, leaving 9 bases between them. Germline CDR1 is PRHDT and CDR2 is FYEKMQ (reference sequence). The CDR3 length is 10 residues. The CDR3 nucleotides are TGTGCCAGCGGGGCACCCGGCTACACCTTC. It is translated as CASGAPGYTF. The variable domain in full, with the rest retrieved from reference TRBV13 and TRBJ1-2, is AAGVIQSPRHLIKEKRETATLKCYPIPRHDTVYWYQQGPGQDPQFLISFYEKMQSDKGSIPDRFSAQQFSDYHSELNMSSLELGDSALYFCASGAPGYTFGSGTRLTVV.

This clonotype occurred once. The chain uses TRBV5-8 and TRBJ2-4; 9 nucleotides match TRBD1. Germline V gives CDR1 SGHTS, CDR2 YDEGEE. The V and J ends lost 4 bases and 7 bases, in that order; junction bases with no gene match: 6. The CDR3 totals 14 residues. This CDR3 is CASSLGQGMNIQYF. In nucleotides, the CDR3 is TGTGCCAGCAGCCTCGGACAGGGGATGAACATTCAGTACTTC.

This chain joins TRBV12-3 or TRBV12-4 and TRBJ1-4; D gene unclear. Trimming left V 3 bases short and J 3 bases short, with 8 bases between. The CDR3 runs to 14 residues. CDR3 sequence (DNA): TGTGCCAGCAGTTTGTCTGGGCCTAATGAAAAACTGTTTTTT. Encoded protein: CASSLSGPNEKLFF.

This CDR3 is CASSLEGRTDTQYF. The CDR3 DNA reads TGCGCCAGCAGCTTGGAAGGTCGCACAGATACGCAGTATTTT. V usage is TRBV5-1 and J usage is TRBJ2-3; D is unresolved. The CDR3 is made up of 14 amino acids. The ends were cut back, 0 bases at V and 1 base at J, with 6 bases in the middle. Germline CDR1 SGHRS, CDR2 YFSETQ.

Worth noting for this clonotype: One junction end does not reproduce the germline sequence, and a read error may be involved. The chain combines TRBV9 with TRBJ2-1; D possibly corresponds to TRBD2 (5 bases). The CDR3 spans 16 residues. Germline V lookup: CDR1 SGDLS, CDR2 YYNGEE. CDR3 sequence (DNA): TGTGCCAGCAGCGTAGGGCGGGTGTACTCCGACAATGAGCAGTTCTTC. Encoded protein: CASSVGRVYSDNEQFF.

V usage is TRBV4-1 and J usage is TRBJ2-1; TRBD2 matches 10 bases. The CDR3 sequence is 16 residues long. The J segment lost 4 bases and the V segment lost 0 bases, leaving 3 bases of the junction unmatched. CDR1 MGHRA and CDR2 YSYEKL come from the germline V gene. In DNA form, the CDR3 reads TGCGCCAGCAGCCAAGAGGCTAGCGGGGGTTACAATGAGCAGTTCTTC. Its translation is CASSQEASGGYNEQFF.